Presented here are 24 T cell receptor beta chains from one specimen sequenced in a study of CD8 T cells in ankylosing spondylitis. Study-wide results and caveats: Characteristic of ankylosing spondylitis blood, it appeared, was a TCR beta motif comprising several highly homologous variants.

These receptors have no known antigen. TCRdb reprocessed the 5' RACE reads with MiXCR, giving one entry per CDR3 protein. This table holds about 220,000 distinct CDR3 sequences, approximately 7.4% found once. Material for sequencing was blood, either unsorted or a sorted T cell fraction (not recorded which). The receptors originated from a male donor with ankylosing spondylitis.

This chain connects TRBV20-1 to TRBJ2-7; 13 positions agree with TRBD2. The ends lost 7 bases at V and 2 bases at J; junction bases unmatched: 17. CDR1 DFQATT and CDR2 SNEGSKA come from the germline V gene (reference sequence). The CDR3 has 18 residues. The CDR3 region is CSGRGQGGLAGWPYEQYF. The CDR3 nucleotides read TGCAGTGGTAGGGGACAGGGGGGACTAGCGGGATGGCCCTACGAGCAGTACTTC.

The CDR3 sequence: CASRRVVSGEQYF. CDR3 in DNA: TGTGCCAGCAGAAGGGTGGTTTCCGGGGAGCAGTACTTC. V gene TRBV28 combines with J gene TRBJ2-7; D not certain. Germline CDR1 reads MDHEN; CDR2 reads SYDVKM. The CDR3 is 13 residues long. With 6 bases removed from V and 7 bases from J, the gap between germline ends came to 16 bases.

This clonotype was counted a few times. V is TRBV29-1 and J is TRBJ2-1, with D perhaps TRBD2 (5 bases). Per the germline V gene, CDR1 is SQVTM and CDR2 is ANQGSEA. The CDR3 contains 13 residues. Trimming removed 7 bases at V and 6 bases at J, with 16 bases between. DNA for the CDR3: TGCAGCGCCGAGGGCCTAGGTAGCAATGAGCAGTTCTTC. Protein product: CSAEGLGSNEQFF.

About this clonotype: An end of the junction differs from the germline gene, which may be a read error. The V and J genes are TRBV7-7 and TRBJ2-1; 7 bases are shared with TRBD1. CDR1 is SSHAT and CDR2 is FNYEAQ in the germline V gene (reference sequence). The CDR3 totals 15 residues. CDR3 amino acids: CASSDGTASYNEQFF. Here the CDR3 DNA reads TGTGCTAGCAGCGACGGGACAGCCTCCTACAATGAGCAGTTCTTC.

At least ten counts were recorded for this clonotype. This sequence joins TRBV9 and TRBJ2-7; 9 bases map to TRBD1. From germline, CDR1 is SGDLS and CDR2 YYNGEE. J was trimmed by 5 bases and V by 4 bases; bases with no gene match: 10. The CDR3 consists of 15 residues. The CDR3: CASSTPGQGNNEQYF. The DNA of the CDR3 is TGTGCCAGCAGCACCCCGGGACAGGGTAACAACGAGCAGTACTTC.

This clonotype was recorded a few times. V gene TRBV27 combines with J gene TRBJ2-5; 8 positions agree with TRBD2. Germline V gene sequence: CDR1 MNHEY, CDR2 SMNVEV (reference sequence). CDR3 size: 16 residues. Losses at the gene ends were 6 bases for V and 2 bases for J; bases not matched to a gene: 11. CDR3: CASSPRAGGVQETQYF. In DNA form, the CDR3 reads TGTGCCAGCAGCCCGAGGGCGGGGGGAGTGCAAGAGACCCAGTACTTC.

This clonotype appeared many times. The chain links TRBV4-3 to TRBJ2-7, with 7 bases lining up with TRBD1. J was trimmed by 4 bases and V by 0 bases; bases with no gene match: 12. Germline-derived CDR1 and CDR2 are LGHNA and YSLEER. The CDR3 has 17 residues. CDR3 in amino acids: CASSQDRGTGAMYEQYF. CDR3 in DNA: TGCGCCAGCAGCCAAGATAGGGGTACAGGGGCGATGTACGAGCAGTACTTC.

This clonotype was seen more than once but under ten times. The rearrangement links TRBV28 to TRBJ2-1; 12 bases map to TRBD2. The CDR3 runs to 17 residues. Per germline, CDR1 MDHEN and CDR2 SYDVKM. V shed 7 bases and J 2 bases; nucleotides not matched to a gene: 9. CDR3 in DNA: TGTGCCAGCATTGCCAGACTAGCGGGGGCCCCCTACAATGAGCAGTTCTTC. Its protein product is CASIARLAGAPYNEQFF.

This clonotype came up many times. V is TRBV5-1 and J is TRBJ2-7; D is perhaps TRBD1 (6 bases). The CDR3 loop spans 16 amino acids. Trimming left V 3 bases short and J 3 bases short, with 19 bases between. CDR1 is SGHRS and CDR2 is YFSETQ in the germline V gene. In DNA form, the CDR3 reads TGCGCCAGCAGCTCTTCTTTGGACAGAGGGCTCTACGAGCAGTACTTC. Translation gives CASSSSLDRGLYEQYF.

This clonotype was seen at least ten times. The chain joins TRBV12-3 or TRBV12-4 to TRBJ1-1; 7 bases match TRBD1. Trimming removed 0 bases from V and 3 bases from J; junction bases left unmatched: 4. This CDR3 contains 15 residues. In DNA form, the CDR3 reads TGTGCCAGCAGTTTAGCGGCGCAGGGGGACACTGAAGCTTTCTTT. Amino acid sequence: CASSLAAQGDTEAFF.

The chain has TRBV6-2 or TRBV6-3 and TRBJ2-6; D might be TRBD1 (6 bases). The germline gives CDR1 MNHEY, CDR2 SVGEGT. The CDR3 length is 14 residues. The V end was cut by 9 bases, the J end by 1 base, with 10 bases between. CDR3: CASDTGSGANVLTF. The CDR3 region has the DNA TGTGCCAGTGATACAGGGTCTGGGGCCAACGTCCTGACTTTC.

This clonotype was recorded a few times. The V gene is TRBV20-1, the J gene TRBJ2-1; D is perhaps TRBD2 (6 bases). The CDR3 loop spans 16 amino acids. The germline V gene encodes CDR1 DFQATT and CDR2 SNEGSKA (reference sequence). Trimming pared 3 bases from V and 1 base from J, leaving 16 bases between. CDR3 protein: CSAREKTGESYNEQFF. The CDR3 nucleotides read TGCAGTGCTAGGGAAAAAACGGGAGAATCCTACAATGAGCAGTTCTTC.

Ten or more counts support this clonotype. The genes are TRBV24-1 and TRBJ2-1; no clear D gene. Deletions cut 3 bases from V and 10 bases from J, with 9 bases between. There are 12 residues in the CDR3. Germline CDR1 KGHDR, CDR2 SFDVKD. This CDR3 reads CATSDVGPEQFF. CDR3 DNA: TGTGCCACCAGTGATGTCGGTCCGGAGCAGTTCTTC.

This clonotype was seen at least ten times. This sequence joins TRBV24-1 and TRBJ1-2, with D uncertain. Trimming stripped 0 bases from V and 7 bases from J, with 5 bases between. The germline gives CDR1 KGHDR, CDR2 SFDVKD. CDR3 length: 12 amino acids. The CDR3 sequence: CATSDLRVGYTF. Written as DNA, the CDR3 is TGTGCCACCAGTGATTTGCGGGTTGGCTACACCTTC.

This clonotype was counted ten times or more. The chain is built from TRBV5-1 and TRBJ1-5; D not resolved. V lost 0 bases and J 2 bases, leaving 6 bases between the germline ends. The CDR3 sequence is 14 residues long. The V gene's germline CDR1 is SGHRS and CDR2 YFSETQ. The CDR3 loop is CASSLAGRNQPQHF. Here the CDR3 DNA reads TGCGCCAGCAGCTTGGCAGGACGCAATCAGCCCCAGCATTTT.

This clonotype has ten or more counts. The chain is built from TRBV2 and TRBJ1-5; D perhaps matches TRBD1 (5 bases). V was cut by 6 bases and J by 1 base, with 16 bases left in between. CDR3 length: 16 residues. Germline assignment: CDR1 SNHLY and CDR2 FYNNEI. The CDR3 DNA follows: TGTGCCAGCAGAGATGGGACCACAAGAAGCAATCAGCCCCAGCATTTT. This gives the protein CASRDGTTRSNQPQHF.

This clonotype was found many times. A clone one base away is much larger, so this may be a read error. This sequence joins TRBV6-1 and TRBJ1-1; D ambiguous. This CDR3 is 11 amino acids long. Trimming stripped 4 bases from V and 4 bases from J, with 4 bases between. CDR1 is MNHNS, CDR2 SASEGT, per germline. The DNA of the CDR3 is TGTGCCAGCAGTGTTGGCACTGAAGCTTTCTTT. Amino acids: CASSVGTEAFF.

This clonotype was seen only a few times. The chain employs TRBV16 and TRBJ2-7; D may be TRBD2 (6 bases). The CDR3 spans 20 residues. Germline V gives CDR1 KGHSY, CDR2 FQNENV. The germline V and J ends were trimmed by 0 bases and 3 bases, with 27 bases remaining between them. This CDR3 is CASSQSGVAGLGKGIYEQYF. In DNA, the CDR3 is TGTGCCAGCAGCCAATCGGGGGTGGCGGGACTCGGAAAGGGAATCTACGAGCAGTACTTC.

To note about this clonotype: The junction differs from germline at one of its ends, possibly a read error. V and J are TRBV20-1 and TRBJ1-2; a possible D gene is TRBD1 (5 bases). The germline gives CDR1 DFQATT, CDR2 SNEGSKA (reference sequence). The CDR3 loop spans 15 amino acids. As DNA, the CDR3 is TGCAGTACTAGGTCGACAGAGCAACTCTCCTATGGCTACACCTTC. It yields the protein CSTRSTEQLSYGYTF.

This clonotype occurred many times. The rearrangement links TRBV6-5 to TRBJ2-1; 9 nucleotides line up with TRBD2. The J segment lost 8 bases and the V segment lost 0 bases, leaving 11 bases of the junction unmatched. This CDR3 contains 17 residues. Germline loops: CDR1 MNHEY, CDR2 SVGAGI. The CDR3 sequence: CASSYSGLAGIGDEQFF. CDR3 bases: TGTGCCAGCAGTTACTCGGGACTAGCCGGGATAGGAGATGAGCAGTTCTTC.

This clonotype was seen a handful of times. The genes are TRBV6-1 and TRBJ1-2, with D uncertain. Trimming removed 6 bases from V and 12 bases from J, with 14 bases in between. Germline loops: CDR1 MNHNS, CDR2 SASEGT. This CDR3 region has 11 residues. Here the CDR3 DNA reads TGTGCCAGCAGGGAGGTTTTACGGAACACCTTC. As protein: CASREVLRNTF.

Details on this clonotype: Possible read error: a much larger clone is one base away. In DNA form, the CDR3 reads TGTGCCAGCAGCATCCGGGACAGGGTCAATGAGCAGTCCTTC. Residues: CASSIRDRVNEQSF. This chain links TRBV7-9 with TRBJ2-1; the match to TRBD1 covers 9 bases. This CDR3 has 14 amino acids. Germline assignment: CDR1 SEHNR and CDR2 FQNEAQ (reference sequence).

This clonotype has ten or more counts. The V call is TRBV9, the J call TRBJ1-2; D call uncertain. CDR1 is SGDLS and CDR2 is YYNGEE in the germline V gene. CDR3 length: 12 residues. Trimming took 3 bases from V and 8 from J, leaving 11 bases between them. The CDR3 loop reads CASSERFKGYTF. The CDR3 DNA reads TGTGCCAGCAGCGAAAGGTTTAAAGGCTACACCTTC.

The sample holds many counts of this clonotype. V usage is TRBV12-3 or TRBV12-4 and J usage is TRBJ2-7; TRBD2 is a possible D gene (5 bases). Trimming took off 3 bases at V and 4 bases at J, with 16 bases between the two ends. CDR3 size: 15 residues. CDR3 sequence: CASSLDPRGRYEQYF. The CDR3 DNA sequence: TGTGCCAGCAGTTTGGACCCCCGGGGTCGGTACGAGCAGTACTTC.